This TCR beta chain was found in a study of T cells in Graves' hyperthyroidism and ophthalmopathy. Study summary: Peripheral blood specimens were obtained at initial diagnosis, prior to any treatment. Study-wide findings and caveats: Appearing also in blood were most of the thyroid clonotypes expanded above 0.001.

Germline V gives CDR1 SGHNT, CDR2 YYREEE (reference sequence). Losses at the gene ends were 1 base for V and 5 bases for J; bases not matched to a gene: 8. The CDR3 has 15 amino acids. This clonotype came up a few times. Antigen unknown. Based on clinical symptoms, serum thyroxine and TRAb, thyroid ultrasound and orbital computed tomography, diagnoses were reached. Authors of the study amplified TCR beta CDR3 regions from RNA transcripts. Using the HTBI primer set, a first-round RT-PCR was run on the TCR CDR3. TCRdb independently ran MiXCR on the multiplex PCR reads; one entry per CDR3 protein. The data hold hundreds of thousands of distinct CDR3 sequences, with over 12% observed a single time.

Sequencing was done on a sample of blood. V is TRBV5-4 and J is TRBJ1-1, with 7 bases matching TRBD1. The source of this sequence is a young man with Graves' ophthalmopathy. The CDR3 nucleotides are TGTGCCAGCAGCTTGAGGACAGGCTTGGGGACTGAAGCTTTCTTT. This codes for CASSLRTGLGTEAFF.